Described below is a single T cell receptor (beta chain) sequence and its context. Its antigen remains unknown. The source of the sample is a study of Tregs in tolerant kidney transplant recipients. Clones were read by immunoSEQ multiplex PCR, and TCRdb kept only the in-frame ones, dropping some. The sample lists 85,000 to 100,000 clones; 93% were seen once. The study, taken as a whole, reports: Tregs expanded with activated donor B cells seemed most donor-specific. Changing PCR primers prevented nucleotide comparison between some patients' samples.

The CDR3 covers 15 residues. Trimming removed 4 bases from V and 2 bases from J, with 16 bases in between. CDR1 and CDR2 (germline): SGDLS, YYNGEE. The receptor comes from a human donor who received a combined kidney and bone marrow transplant. The sequencing used CD4+ T cells from blood, collected before the transplant. This sequence joins TRBV9 and TRBJ2-7; tentatively, D is TRBD1 (6 bases). In DNA form, the CDR3 reads TGTGCCAGCAGCCGGAAAGGGGGAGAACCCTACGAGCAGTACTTC. Its protein is CASSRKGGEPYEQYF. Complete variable domain (other parts from reference TRBV9 and TRBJ2-7): DSGVTQTPKHLITATGQRVTLRCSPRSGDLSVYWYQQSLDQGLQFLIQYYNGEERAKGNILERFSAQQFPDLHSELNLSSLELGDSALYFCASSRKGGEPYEQYFGPGTRLTVT.